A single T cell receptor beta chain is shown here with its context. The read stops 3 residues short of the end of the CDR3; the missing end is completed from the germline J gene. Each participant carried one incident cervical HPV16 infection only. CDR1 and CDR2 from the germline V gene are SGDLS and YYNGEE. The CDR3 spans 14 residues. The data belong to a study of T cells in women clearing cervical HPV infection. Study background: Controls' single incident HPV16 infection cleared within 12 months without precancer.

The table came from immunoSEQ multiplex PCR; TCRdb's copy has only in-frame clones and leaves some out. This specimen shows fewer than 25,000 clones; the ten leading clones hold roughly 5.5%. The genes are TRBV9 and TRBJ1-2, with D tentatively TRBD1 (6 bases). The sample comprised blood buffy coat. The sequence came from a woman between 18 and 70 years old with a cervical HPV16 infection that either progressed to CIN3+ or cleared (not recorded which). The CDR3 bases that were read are TGTGCCAGCAGCGTAGATGGGGGCGCCGTGGGC. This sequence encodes CASSVDGGAVG. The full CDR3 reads CASSVDGGAVGYTF.